This T cell receptor (beta chain) was observed in a study of blood T cell repertoires in COVID-19. About the study: Samples taken during acute and convalescent COVID-19 were collected in the United States, Italy and Spain. From T cells, B-cell-depleted T cells, or PBMCs came the material, which was cDNA or gDNA.

As handled by the study authors: Estimation of nucleated cell counts relied on the amplification of reference gene primers. Sequencing used immunoSEQ multiplex PCR; TCRdb keeps in-frame clones, though not all of them. The V and J calls and clone size come from that table; D and trimming were worked out from the DNA. The sample shows about 24,000 clones, 80% to 90% of them seen only once. V was clipped by 4 bases and J by 9 bases, with 13 bases between them. Germline CDR1 SNHLY, CDR2 FYNNEI. The CDR3 is 14 residues long. The clonotype originates from a man between 70 and 80 years old with acute or convalescent COVID-19. Sample: peripheral blood. The chain has TRBV2 and TRBJ1-6; a weak D match, TRBD1 (6 bases). The CDR3 DNA reads as TGTGCCAGCAGTGGCACAGGGCAAGGTTCACCCCTCCACTTT. Protein sequence: CASSGTGQGSPLHF.